Described below is a single T cell receptor (beta chain) sequence and its context. No cognate antigen has been identified for it. Base qualities are not provided; no much larger clone lies one nucleotide away. Each collaborating institution followed its own protocols to collect whole blood in K2EDTA tubes. For TCRbeta analysis, collaborator samples were shipped as frozen whole blood, as isolated PBMCs, or as DNA extracted from either sample type. The immunoSEQ Assay, a bias-controlled multiplex PCR, was used to amplify TCRbeta CDR3 regions from genomic DNA. The study's processing was this. Within the assay, amplification of reference gene primers was used to estimate how many nucleated cells each sample contained. To quantify the absolute abundance of each unique TCRbeta CDR3 rearrangement, sequence reads were collapsed and filtered. Productive Simpson clonality was computed per sample as the square root of Simpson's diversity index over productive rearrangements. TCRdb's version of the immuneACCESS table is confined to in-frame rearrangements and falls short of the full clone set. An unresolved V gene accounts for under half of the shortfall where checked; the remainder is of unknown origin. The V and J calls and clone size were taken over from that table, and D and trimming were inferred from the DNA. For this sample there are about 140,000 clones; over 70% appear just once. In total, the top ten clones hold roughly 2% of the sample.

This specimen belongs to a study of blood T cell repertoires in COVID-19 (TCRdb year 2020). Looking at the study overall: Collaborator samples came from the United States, Italy and Spain and covered acute and convalescent phases of COVID-19. The prospective study material was composed of cDNA or gDNA derived from T cells, B-cell-depleted T cells, or PBMCs. Subjects who had been exposed to COVID-19, were actively infected with it, or had recovered from it provided the deeply sampled blood TCRbeta repertoires that made up the dataset. The repertoires were made available in a free public database intended to serve as a resource for research on the immune response to SARS-CoV-2. Samples came from the ongoing ImmuneRACE study (first 160 participants) plus 1,254 subjects from 6 global collaborators. Sample metadata almost always included a de-identified subject ID, COVID-19 status, age in years and sex. Where HLA class I and class II types were available, the types were taken from metadata supplied by the sample provider, not from assay-based typing. The paper's findings and limits, for the study overall: The amount of clinical and demographic metadata varied by source and participant and was provided uncurated.

Trimming takes 5 bases off V and 4 bases off J; junction bases not matched to a gene: 4. The CDR3 spans 13 residues, from the cysteine through the phenylalanine. CDR3 DNA only is kept here, 39 bases in frame from base 1. The germline V gene (reference sequence) supplies CDR1 LNHDA and CDR2 SQIVND. The rearrangement joined TRBV19 to TRBJ2-7; 8 bases in between match TRBD2. Sequencing was done on a sample of peripheral blood. This receptor was obtained from a woman aged 55-69 years with acute or convalescent COVID-19. The DNA reads as follows: TGTGCCAGTAGTTTTCGGGAGGGGTACGAGCAGTACTTC. Its translation reads: CASSFREGYEQYF.